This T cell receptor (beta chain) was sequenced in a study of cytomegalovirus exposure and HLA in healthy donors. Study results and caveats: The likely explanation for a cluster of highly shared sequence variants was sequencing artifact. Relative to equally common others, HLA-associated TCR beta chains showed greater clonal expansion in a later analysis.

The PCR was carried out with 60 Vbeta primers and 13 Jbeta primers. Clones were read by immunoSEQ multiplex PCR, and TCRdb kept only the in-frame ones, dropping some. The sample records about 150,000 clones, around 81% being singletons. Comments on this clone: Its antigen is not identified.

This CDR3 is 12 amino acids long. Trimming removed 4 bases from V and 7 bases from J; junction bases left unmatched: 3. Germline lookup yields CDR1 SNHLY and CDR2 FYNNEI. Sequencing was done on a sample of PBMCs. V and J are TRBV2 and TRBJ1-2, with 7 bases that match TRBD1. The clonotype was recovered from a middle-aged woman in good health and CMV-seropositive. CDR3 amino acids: CASSGTGVGYTF. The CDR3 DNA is TGTGCCAGCAGTGGGACAGGCGTTGGCTACACCTTC.